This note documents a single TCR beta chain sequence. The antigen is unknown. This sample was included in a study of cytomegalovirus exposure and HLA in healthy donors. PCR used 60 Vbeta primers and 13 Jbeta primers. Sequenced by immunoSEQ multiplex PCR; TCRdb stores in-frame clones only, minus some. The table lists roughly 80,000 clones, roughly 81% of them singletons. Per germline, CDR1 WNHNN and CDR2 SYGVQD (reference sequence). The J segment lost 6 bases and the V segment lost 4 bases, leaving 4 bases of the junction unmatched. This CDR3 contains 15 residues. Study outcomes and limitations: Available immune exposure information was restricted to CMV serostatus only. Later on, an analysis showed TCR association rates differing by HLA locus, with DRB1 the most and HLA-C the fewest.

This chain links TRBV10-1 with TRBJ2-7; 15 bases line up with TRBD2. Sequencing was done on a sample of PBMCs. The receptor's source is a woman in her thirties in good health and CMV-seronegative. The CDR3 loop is CASSVGTSGRTEQYF. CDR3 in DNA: TGCGCCAGCAGTGTAGGGACTAGCGGGAGGACCGAGCAGTACTTC.